One and the same sample provided the 24 T cell receptor beta chains below, sequenced in a study of blood T cells in healthy people across ages. Through a sample-barcoded 5' primer and a J-beta primer mix, a second PCR was run for roughly 6 to 11 cycles. TCRdb recomputed calls from the 5' RACE reads with MiXCR, one row per CDR3 protein. The sample lists approximately 350,000 distinct CDR3 sequences, approximately 47% occurring once. Sequenced input: blood. These receptors all come from a man aged 55-75 years in good health.

The chain employs TRBV28 and TRBJ1-4; tentatively, D is TRBD1 (6 bases). V was trimmed by 7 bases and J by 7 bases, leaving 16 bases between them. Germline CDR1 is MDHEN and CDR2 is SYDVKM. The CDR3 totals 14 residues. The CDR3 DNA reads TGTGCCAGCAAAAAGGGGGTTGTCAGTGAAAAACTGTTTTTT. Its translation is CASKKGVVSEKLFF. The whole variable domain, remainder taken from reference TRBV28 and TRBJ1-4, is DVKVTQSSRYLVKRTGEKVFLECVQDMDHENMFWYRQDPGLGLRLIYFSYDVKMKEKGDIPEGYSVSREKKERFSLILESASTNQTSMYLCASKKGVVSEKLFFGSGTQLSVL.

The chain recombines TRBV7-9 with TRBJ2-5; D remains ambiguous. CDR1 is SEHNR and CDR2 is FQNEAQ in the germline V gene (reference sequence). V lost 5 bases, J lost 4 bases, and 8 bases lay in between. This CDR3 spans 12 amino acids. The CDR3 loop is CASSATRETQYF. The DNA for the CDR3 is TGTGCCAGCAGCGCAACGAGAGAGACCCAGTACTTC.

A few counts support this clonotype. The rearrangement joins TRBV7-9 to TRBJ2-4; the match to TRBD1 covers 9 bases. V lost 1 base, J lost 1 base, and 2 bases stayed unmatched. The germline CDR1 and CDR2 sequences are SEHNR and FQNEAQ (reference sequence). The CDR3 runs 16 residues. CDR3 coding DNA: TGTGCCAGCAGCTTAGGCGGGACAGGGGCCAAAAACATTCAGTACTTC. Translation: CASSLGGTGAKNIQYF.

A few counts support this clonotype. A clone one base away is much larger, so this may be a read error. V gene TRBV28 combines with J gene TRBJ2-4; 10 nucleotides line up with TRBD2. The CDR3 runs 15 residues. Germline V lookup: CDR1 MDHEN, CDR2 SYDVKM. CDR3 nucleotides: TGTGCCAGCACGGCTAGCGGGAGTACCAAAAACACTCAGTACTTC. As protein: CASTASGSTKNTQYF.

In its sample, this clonotype was seen a few times. DNA for the CDR3: TGCAGTGCTCCGGGGGGTACTAGGTCCGTCAGCGATGAGCAGTTCTTC. Amino acids: CSAPGGTRSVSDEQFF. The rearrangement links TRBV20-1 to TRBJ2-1; 7 bases fit TRBD2. Germline V gene lookup returns CDR1 DFQATT and CDR2 SNEGSKA (reference sequence). The CDR3 runs to 16 residues. Losses at the gene ends were 5 bases for V and 8 bases for J; bases not matched to a gene: 18.

For this clonotype: A single base separates this from a much larger clone, so it may be a read error. The rearrangement uses TRBV5-1 and TRBJ2-1; D possibly corresponds to TRBD1 (6 bases). CDR1 SGHRS and CDR2 YFSETQ come from the germline V gene. Deletions cut 0 bases from V and 2 bases from J, with 9 bases between. CDR3 size: 15 residues. As DNA, the CDR3 is TGCGCCAGCAGCTTGGAGGGGGAGACCTACAATGAGCAGTTCTTC. Encoded protein: CASSLEGETYNEQFF.

The J gene is TRBJ1-1, the V gene TRBV7-9, with 9 bases fitting TRBD1. The CDR3 totals 17 residues. J lost 4 bases, V lost 0 bases, and 9 bases had no gene match. Germline lookup yields CDR1 SEHNR and CDR2 FQNEAQ (reference sequence). The CDR3 coding sequence is TGTGCCAGCAGCTTAGCCGCCGGGACAGGGTGGGGCACTGAAGCTTTCTTT. It encodes CASSLAAGTGWGTEAFF.

DNA for the CDR3: TGCAGTGCTAGGGGGACAGGGGAGGAGGGCGAGCAGTACTTC. It codes for CSARGTGEEGEQYF. This chain links TRBV20-1 with TRBJ2-5; TRBD1 matches at 10 bases. The J call may not be correct, given that the DNA end is closer to TRBJ2-7. Germline V lookup: CDR1 DFQATT, CDR2 SNEGSKA (reference sequence). This CDR3 has 14 amino acids.

This clonotype appeared once. V usage is TRBV12-3 or TRBV12-4 and J usage is TRBJ2-3; 14 bases line up with TRBD2. This CDR3 region has 16 residues. After removal of 6 bases from V and 0 bases from J, the junction contained 2 bases not matched to a gene. CDR3 loop: CASRGLAGVSTDTQYF. In DNA form, the CDR3 reads TGTGCCAGCAGGGGACTAGCGGGAGTAAGCACAGATACGCAGTATTTT.

V gene TRBV3-1 combines with J gene TRBJ2-1; the match to TRBD2 covers 10 bases. CDR1 and CDR2 from the germline V gene are LGHDT and YNNKEL (reference sequence). The CDR3 has 17 residues. The V and J ends lost 5 bases and 0 bases, in that order; junction bases with no gene match: 7. In DNA, the CDR3 is TGTGCCAGCAGCAAAAGGACTAGCGGAAGCTCCTACAATGAGCAGTTCTTC. This gives the protein CASSKRTSGSSYNEQFF.

The gene calls are TRBV3-1 and TRBJ2-4; D is ambiguous. With 6 bases removed from V and 0 bases from J, the gap between germline ends came to 9 bases. This CDR3 spans 14 amino acids. Looked up from germline, CDR1 is LGHDT and CDR2 is YNNKEL (reference sequence). The DNA of the CDR3 is TGTGCCAGCAGTCCTCTGCTAGCCAAAAACATTCAGTACTTC. Its translation: CASSPLLAKNIQYF. Full variable domain (missing parts from reference TRBV3-1 and TRBJ2-4): DTAVSQTPKYLVTQMGNDKSIKCEQNLGHDTMYWYKQDSKKFLKIMFSYNNKELIINETVPNRFSPKSPDKAHLNLHINSLELGDSAVYFCASSPLLAKNIQYFGAGTRLSVL.

This clonotype was found a few times. The chain couples TRBV20-1 to TRBJ2-3; either TRBD1 or TRBD2 may fit D (5 bases each). The CDR3 totals 15 residues. Germline V gene sequence: CDR1 DFQATT, CDR2 SNEGSKA (reference sequence). Trimming stripped 5 bases from V and 0 bases from J, with 15 bases between. The CDR3 region is CSAGRQRGSTDTQYF. The CDR3 nucleotides are TGCAGTGCTGGAAGGCAGAGGGGAAGCACAGATACGCAGTATTTT.

V is TRBV6-2 or TRBV6-3 and J is TRBJ2-3, with 13 bases lining up with TRBD2. CDR3 length: 14 residues. Germline loops: CDR1 MNHEY, CDR2 SVGEGT. V shed 5 bases and J 8 bases; nucleotides not matched to a gene: 4. The chain's CDR3 is CASSTSGRAGTQYF. The CDR3 DNA is TGTGCCAGCAGTACTAGCGGGAGGGCCGGTACGCAGTATTTT.

The chain links TRBV20-1 to TRBJ2-5; D possibly corresponds to TRBD1 (6 bases). CDR1 and CDR2 from the germline V gene are DFQATT and SNEGSKA (reference sequence). V lost 6 bases to trimming and J lost 0 bases, with 17 bases between them. The CDR3 extends over 15 amino acids. The CDR3, as DNA: TGCAGTGCGGCTGATGCAGGGGCCTACCAAGAGACCCAGTACTTC. This sequence encodes CSAADAGAYQETQYF.

This clonotype was counted a few times. The chain recombines TRBV6-2 or TRBV6-3 with TRBJ2-1, with 9 nucleotides matching TRBD2. V lost 5 bases to trimming and J lost 7 bases; unmatched junction nucleotides: 12. The germline V gene encodes CDR1 MNHEY and CDR2 SVGEGT. The length of the CDR3 is 16 residues. CDR3 amino acids: CASSRPGGGALNEQFF. For the CDR3, the DNA is TGTGCCAGCAGTCGCCCTGGCGGGGGGGCCCTAAATGAGCAGTTCTTC.

The sample holds one count of this clonotype. The chain carries TRBV20-1 and TRBJ2-1; D assignment may be TRBD1 or TRBD2 (6 bases each). Germline CDR1 reads DFQATT; CDR2 reads SNEGSKA (reference sequence). V was shortened by 0 bases and J by 10 bases, with 22 bases between the two germline ends. The CDR3 runs to 16 residues. The CDR3, as DNA: TGCAGTGCTAGAGACACCGCCCCGGGGGCCCACTACGAGCAGTTCTTC. It codes for CSARDTAPGAHYEQFF.

About this clonotype itself: A much bigger clone sits one base away, suggesting this may be a read error. This rearrangement joins TRBV3-1 to TRBJ2-3, with D perhaps assigned TRBD1 or TRBD2 (6 bases each). The CDR3 covers 17 residues. Trimming stripped 1 base from V and 0 bases from J, with 14 bases between. The germline V gene encodes CDR1 LGHDT and CDR2 YNNKEL (reference sequence). The CDR3 DNA reads as TGTGCCAGCAGCCAAGTTAGGGGGGTCTTAAGCACAGATACGCAGTATTTT. This codes for CASSQVRGVLSTDTQYF.

Remarks on this clonotype: This could be a read error, since a much larger clone is one nucleotide away. The chain couples TRBV10-1 to TRBJ2-7, with D perhaps matching TRBD1 or TRBD2 (6 bases each). The J call could be wrong; TRBJ2-5 is a better fit for the DNA end. Germline V CDR1 and CDR2: WNHNN, SYGVQD (reference sequence). The CDR3 runs 12 residues. This chain's CDR3 is CARYREDQTQYF. The CDR3 DNA reads TGCGCCAGATACAGGGAGGACCAGACCCAGTACTTC.

The V and J genes are TRBV25-1 and TRBJ2-3, with 7 bases fitting TRBD2. The CDR3 extends over 20 amino acids. Germline values: CDR1 MGHDK, CDR2 SYGVNS. V was pared by 6 bases and J by 3 bases, with 24 bases of the junction left unmatched. CDR3 in DNA: TGTGCCAGCAGCGTTCCTGGGGGAGGGAGTGGCGGGAGAGGGACAGATACGCAGTATTTT. The encoded protein is CASSVPGGGSGGRGTDTQYF.

A few counts support this clonotype. This chain connects TRBV7-2 to TRBJ2-7; D is ambiguous. Germline V gene sequence: CDR1 SGHTA, CDR2 FQGNSA. This CDR3 region has 14 residues. Trimming stripped 4 bases from V and 3 bases from J, with 13 bases between. The CDR3 nucleotides read TGTGCCAGCAGCTCACCGAGCAATTTCTACGAGCAGTACTTC. Its translation is CASSSPSNFYEQYF.

This sequence joins TRBV6-5 and TRBJ1-6, with a tentative D call TRBD1 (6 bases). Germline-derived CDR1 and CDR2 are MNHEY and SVGAGI. The CDR3 totals 13 residues. Trimming took 2 bases from V and 9 from J, leaving 8 bases between them. The CDR3 DNA reads TGTGCCAGCAGTTACAGGGGGGGTTCACCCCTCCACTTT. Its translation is CASSYRGGSPLHF.

The CDR3 protein is CASRPDTYGYTF. CDR3 bases: TGTGCCAGCAGGCCGGACACTTATGGCTACACCTTC. This chain connects TRBV2 to TRBJ1-2, with D possibly matching TRBD1 (5 bases). Trimming removed 6 bases at V and 5 bases at J, with 10 bases between. The CDR3 is made up of 12 amino acids. Germline-derived CDR1 and CDR2 are SNHLY and FYNNEI.

The chain links TRBV3-1 to TRBJ1-4, with 7 positions matching TRBD1. The CDR3 spans 17 residues. After removal of 0 bases from V and 8 bases from J, the junction contained 12 bases not matched to a gene. In germline, CDR1 is LGHDT, CDR2 YNNKEL (reference sequence). CDR3 sequence reads: CASSQDNFDRVGEKLFF. The CDR3, as DNA: TGTGCCAGCAGCCAAGATAATTTCGACAGGGTGGGCGAAAAACTGTTTTTT.

The CDR3 is CASSMRGLNQETQYF. Here the CDR3 DNA reads TGCGCCAGCAGCATGAGAGGACTGAACCAAGAGACCCAGTACTTC. This chain links TRBV5-1 with TRBJ2-5, with D possibly matching TRBD2 (5 bases). Germline V gene lookup returns CDR1 SGHRS and CDR2 YFSETQ. The CDR3 spans 15 residues. Trimming took 4 bases from V and 0 from J, leaving 13 bases between them.